This TCR beta chain was documented in a study of post-analysis software for immune sequencing data. In the study overall: Recorded disease courses covered relapsing-remitting, secondary progressive and progressive-relapsing multiple sclerosis. Some patients had no subtype annotation. Study-wide results and limits: Controls showed lower frequencies than patients for roughly 5 TRBV segments, and TRBV5-6, TRBV5-1 and TRBV20-1 were among these. Those with multiple sclerosis, the patient group, showed significantly lower normalized Chao1 diversity than controls.

Per germline, CDR1 DFQATT and CDR2 SNEGSKA (reference sequence). The germline V and J ends were trimmed by 8 bases and 6 bases, with 14 bases remaining between them. The CDR3 contains 13 residues. A remark on this clonotype: Its antigen is currently unknown.

Every TCR beta cDNA library bore unique molecular identifiers. A single record per CDR3 protein comes from TCRdb applying MiXCR to the PCR reads. The sample gives about 820,000 distinct CDR3 sequences, around 50% of which show up once; approximately 4.5% is in the top ten. The chain uses TRBV20-1 and TRBJ1-6; D ambiguous. The sequenced sample was blood. This clonotype was sampled from a girl aged 5-17 years with multiple sclerosis. The CDR3 DNA reads as TGCAGTACTATGGGCAGCTTTAATTCACCCCTCCACTTT. Amino acids: CSTMGSFNSPLHF.